This T cell receptor beta chain is from a study of regulatory T cells in long-lasting Graves disease. The TCR beta library used iRepertoire HTBI primers with Arm-PCR amplification of CDR3. TCRdb reprocessed the multiplex PCR reads via MiXCR and lists one record per CDR3 protein. This table holds 400,000 to 450,000 distinct CDR3 sequences, roughly 15% found once. CDR3 size: 15 residues. V gave up 1 base and J gave up 7 bases; unmatched junction bases: 7. As for time point: newly diagnosed GD, antithyroid drugs for less than 3 months. The TCR library was made from RNA extracted from PBMCs. This clonotype was picked up a small number of times. These data were also reused for a study on T cells in Graves' hyperthyroidism and ophthalmopathy. That paper states: Exclusions: uncontrolled infection, other autoimmune disease, pregnancy, lactation.

Sequences were derived from peripheral blood mononuclear cells (PBMCs), sampled at new diagnosis, from a patient treated with antithyroid drugs. The receptor was derived from a woman in her thirties with Graves disease. The chain combines TRBV12-3 or TRBV12-4 with TRBJ1-5; 7 bases align to TRBD1. The CDR3: CASSLVGTVVQPQHF. In DNA, the CDR3 is TGTGCCAGCAGTTTAGTGGGGACAGTTGTCCAGCCCCAGCATTTT.